This passage covers 31 T cell receptor beta chains from one sample sequenced in a study of blood T cell repertoires in COVID-19. Only in-frame clones appear in the TCRdb table, and some are missing; sequencing was by immunoSEQ multiplex PCR. The sample includes roughly 260,000 clones, almost 90% of them seen just once. The sample consisted of peripheral blood. The receptors stem from a woman in her twenties or thirties with COVID-19, enrolled during active disease.

The chain recombines TRBV27 with TRBJ1-4; TRBD1 matches 7 bases. Germline assignment: CDR1 MNHEY and CDR2 SMNVEV (reference sequence). V lost 8 bases and J lost 8; bases outside the gene matches: 8. The CDR3 runs 13 residues. Here the CDR3 DNA reads TGTGCCAGCTCGACAGGGAGCCGCGAAAAACTGTTTTTT. Its protein product is CASSTGSREKLFF.

The rearrangement joins TRBV4-1 to TRBJ1-6; 9 nucleotides align to TRBD1. This CDR3 contains 15 residues. Germline CDR1 is MGHRA and CDR2 is YSYEKL. V lost 4 bases, J lost 9 bases, and 7 bases stayed unmatched. CDR3 nucleotide sequence: TGCGCCAGCAGCCCCTGGGACAGGGACGGTTCACCCCTCCACTTT. This gives the protein CASSPWDRDGSPLHF.

This rearrangement joins TRBV7-2 to TRBJ2-7; D remains unclear. Trimming removed 5 bases at V and 2 bases at J, with 13 bases between. The CDR3 contains 14 residues. Germline V CDR1 and CDR2: SGHTA, FQGNSA. The CDR3 protein is CASSPSNGPYEQYF. CDR3 nucleotide sequence: TGTGCCAGCAGCCCATCGAACGGTCCCTACGAGCAGTACTTC.

V gene TRBV19 combines with J gene TRBJ2-3; D is possibly TRBD1 (6 bases). The CDR3 has 15 amino acids. Looked up from germline, CDR1 is LNHDA and CDR2 is SQIVND (reference sequence). Trimming removed 2 bases at V and 3 bases at J, with 12 bases between. Written as DNA, the CDR3 is TGTGCCAGTAGTATAACAGGGAGAGGAACAGATACGCAGTATTTT. Its translation is CASSITGRGTDTQYF.

This chain links TRBV30 with TRBJ1-6, with D perhaps TRBD1 (5 bases). The CDR3 is 12 residues long. In germline, CDR1 is GTSNPN, CDR2 SVGIG (reference sequence). The V end was cut by 3 bases, the J end by 6 bases, with 6 bases between. CDR3 region: CAWRTANSPLHF. The CDR3 nucleotides are TGTGCCTGGAGGACAGCTAATTCACCCCTCCACTTT. Using reference TRBV30 and TRBJ1-6 for the parts outside the CDR3, the full variable domain is SQTIHQWPATLVQPVGSPLSLECTVEGTSNPNLYWYRQAAGRGLQLLFYSVGIGQISSEVPQNLSASRPQDRQFILSSKKLLLSDSGFYLCAWRTANSPLHFGNGTRLTVT.

This clone appeared a single time. The chain couples TRBV7-9 to TRBJ2-3; 10 bases map to TRBD2. CDR3 length: 16 amino acids. Germline loops: CDR1 SEHNR, CDR2 FQNEAQ (reference sequence). After removal of 4 bases from V and 7 bases from J, the junction contained 11 bases not matched to a gene. CDR3 protein: CASSSGPTSGSYTQYF. The CDR3 DNA reads TGTGCCAGCAGCTCCGGTCCGACTAGCGGGTCGTATACGCAGTATTTT.

This rearrangement joins TRBV7-9 to TRBJ1-1; 10 bases map to TRBD1. The CDR3 consists of 15 residues. The V gene's germline CDR1 is SEHNR and CDR2 FQNEAQ (reference sequence). Unmatched junction bases numbered 7, after V lost 5 bases and J lost 4 bases. CDR3 nucleotide sequence: TGTGCCAGCAGCGCCCCGACAGGGGGCGTCACTGAAGCTTTCTTT. The encoded protein is CASSAPTGGVTEAFF.

This clone appeared a few times. The chain uses TRBV5-4 and TRBJ1-2; D not certain. V was trimmed by 0 bases and J by 4 bases, leaving 7 bases between them. The CDR3 runs 13 residues. Germline CDR1 is SGHNT and CDR2 is YYREEE (reference sequence). The CDR3 nucleotides are TGTGCCAGCAGCTTGGAAGGACTCTATGGCTACACCTTC. It codes for CASSLEGLYGYTF. The variable domain in full, completed from reference TRBV5-4 and TRBJ1-2, reads ETGVTQSPTHLIKTRGQQVTLRCSSQSGHNTVSWYQQALGQGPQFIFQYYREEENGRGNFPPRFSGLQFPNYSSELNVNALELDDSALYLCASSLEGLYGYTFGSGTRLTVV.

V is TRBV4-3 and J is TRBJ2-7, with 8 nucleotides matching TRBD1. The CDR3 is 14 residues long. V shed 3 bases, J shed 6 bases, and the junction held 7 bases outside the gene matches. From germline, CDR1 is LGHNA and CDR2 YSLEER. This CDR3 is CASSHDRGEGEQYF. The CDR3 DNA reads as TGCGCCAGCAGCCACGACAGGGGCGAGGGCGAGCAGTACTTC.

This CDR3 is CASSPDGGEAFF. The DNA of the CDR3 is TGTGCCAGCAGCCCGGACGGGGGTGAAGCTTTCTTT. The rearrangement uses TRBV3-1 (or the pseudogene TRBV3-2) and TRBJ1-1; D is perhaps TRBD1 (5 bases). Trimming stripped 4 bases from V and 7 bases from J, with 10 bases between. The CDR3 sequence is 12 residues long. Germline V gives CDR1 LGHDT, CDR2 YNNKEL (reference sequence).

The chain combines TRBV5-6 with TRBJ2-7, with a possible D match to TRBD1 (6 bases). Deletions cut 4 bases from V and 4 bases from J, with 12 bases between. CDR1 is SGHDT, CDR2 YYEEEE, per germline. The CDR3 runs to 13 residues. This CDR3 reads CASSPGHQYEQYF. In DNA form, the CDR3 reads TGTGCCAGCAGCCCGGGACATCAATACGAGCAGTACTTC.

The table lists this clone with a few counts. This chain connects TRBV24-1 to TRBJ1-2; 7 bases match TRBD1. The CDR3 runs 18 residues. With 3 bases clipped from V and 5 bases from J, the junction kept 17 bases outside the gene matches. The germline gives CDR1 KGHDR, CDR2 SFDVKD. CDR3 region: CATSDPSDRDRNWYGYTF. The CDR3 DNA reads as TGTGCCACCAGTGATCCCTCCGACAGGGATCGAAATTGGTATGGCTACACCTTC.

In its sample, this clone was seen a few times. Other nucleotide sequences in the sample specify the same CDR3. The rearrangement links TRBV2 to TRBJ1-5; TRBD1 matches at 7 bases. The J segment lost 2 bases and the V segment lost 7 bases, leaving 5 bases of the junction unmatched. CDR3 length equals 14 residues. The germline V gene encodes CDR1 SNHLY and CDR2 FYNNEI. CDR3: CASNGQGGNQPQHF. Written as DNA, the CDR3 is TGTGCCAGCAACGGGCAGGGGGGCAATCAGCCCCAGCATTTT.

The gene calls are TRBV4-1 and TRBJ1-3; maybe TRBD1 (6 bases). V shed 2 bases and J shed 0 bases, with 11 bases lying between them. The CDR3 runs 16 residues. Germline CDR1 reads MGHRA; CDR2 reads YSYEKL. CDR3 sequence reads: CASSQQRTDSGNTIYF. The CDR3 DNA reads TGCGCCAGCAGCCAACAAAGGACAGACTCTGGAAACACCATATATTTT.

The chain is built from TRBV7-3 and TRBJ2-1, with a tentative D call TRBD1 (5 bases). The CDR3 has 15 residues. The ends were cut back, 1 base at V and 5 bases at J, with 12 bases in the middle. Germline V gene sequence: CDR1 SGHTA, CDR2 FQGTGA. The CDR3 region has the DNA TGTGCCAGCAGCTTAAGGGCCATAGGGGACAATGAGCAGTTCTTC. Its translation is CASSLRAIGDNEQFF.

The chain is built from TRBV9 and TRBJ2-1; D might be TRBD2 (6 bases). The V gene's germline CDR1 is SGDLS and CDR2 YYNGEE. The CDR3 extends over 14 amino acids. The V end was cut by 4 bases, the J end by 8 bases, with 16 bases between. The CDR3 DNA sequence: TGTGCCAGCAGCCGACTAGTCGTTGGCGATGAGCAGTTCTTC. This gives the protein CASSRLVVGDEQFF.

V is TRBV28 and J is TRBJ2-7; D is unclear. Trimming shortened V by 6 bases and J by 9 bases, and 18 bases separated the two germline ends. The CDR3 has 13 amino acids. From germline, CDR1 is MDHEN and CDR2 SYDVKM. The CDR3 coding sequence is TGTGCCAGCAGACCACCTGAGCCCTTCGGGCAGTACTTC. It specifies CASRPPEPFGQYF.

CDR3 sequence (DNA): TGTGCCAGCAGACAACAGGACGTGAACACTGAAGCTTTCTTT. Its protein is CASRQQDVNTEAFF. The chain recombines TRBV6-5 with TRBJ1-1, with D possibly TRBD1 on 5 matching bases. Trimming removed 6 bases from V and 0 bases from J, with 11 bases in between. The CDR3 loop spans 14 amino acids. Per the germline V gene, CDR1 is MNHEY and CDR2 is SVGAGI.

A note on this clone: Other DNA sequences in this sample translate to the same CDR3. This chain connects TRBV19 to TRBJ2-7; TRBD2 matches 13 bases. The ends lost 4 bases at V and 4 bases at J; junction bases unmatched: 1. The CDR3 is made up of 14 amino acids. Germline V lookup: CDR1 LNHDA, CDR2 SQIVND (reference sequence). CDR3 DNA sequence: TGTGCCAGTAGTAAACTAGCGGGAGGGTACGAGCAGTACTTC. Protein sequence: CASSKLAGGYEQYF.

CDR3 amino acids: CAWTGVSGGTGELFF. CDR3 coding DNA: TGTGCCTGGACGGGTGTCTCGGGTGGCACCGGGGAGCTGTTTTTT. The V and J genes are TRBV30 and TRBJ2-2; the D is unclear. CDR1 and CDR2 (germline): GTSNPN, SVGIG (reference sequence). The V gene lost 4 bases and the J gene lost 4 bases, with 16 bases spanning the gap. There are 15 residues in the CDR3.

With respect to this clone: The same CDR3 arises from other DNA sequences in this sample as well. V and J are TRBV6-5 and TRBJ1-5, with no clear D. This CDR3 has 13 amino acids. The germline V gene has CDR1 MNHEY and CDR2 SVGAGI. V shed 0 bases and J shed 6 bases, with 6 bases lying between them. The CDR3 here is CASSYSRLQPQHF. The CDR3 DNA reads as TGTGCCAGCAGTTACTCGAGACTTCAGCCCCAGCATTTT.

On this clone: Germline is not matched at one junction end, which may reflect a read error. This chain joins TRBV7-7 and TRBJ2-3; D is unresolved. The CDR3 covers 16 residues. The germline V gene encodes CDR1 SSHAT and CDR2 FNYEAQ (reference sequence). The CDR3, as DNA: TGTGCTAGCAGCTTACGTGAGGTGGGTTGGACAGATACGCAGTATTTT. Amino acids: CASSLREVGWTDTQYF. The whole variable domain, remainder taken from reference TRBV7-7 and TRBJ2-3, is GAGVSQSPRYKVTKRGQDVTLRCDPISSHATLYWYQQALGQGPEFLTYFNYEAQPDKSGLPSDRFSAERPEGSISTLTIQRTEQRDSAMYRCASSLREVGWTDTQYFGPGTRLTVL.

The J gene is TRBJ1-2, the V gene TRBV7-8, with a tentative D call TRBD1 (6 bases). Germline CDR1 reads SGHVS; CDR2 reads FQNEAQ. The CDR3 has 15 amino acids. Trimming took 2 bases from V and 0 from J, leaving 10 bases between them. As DNA, the CDR3 is TGTGCCAGCAGCTTAAGGACAGACACTAACTATGGCTACACCTTC. It yields the protein CASSLRTDTNYGYTF.

The CDR3 is CASSSNDPGLTAVGQYF. The DNA for the CDR3 is TGTGCCAGCAGCTCAAATGACCCGGGACTAACCGCAGTAGGGCAGTATTTT. The genes are TRBV27 and TRBJ2-3, with 7 bases lining up with TRBD2. V gave up 6 bases and J gave up 11 bases; unmatched junction bases: 23. CDR3 size: 17 residues. In germline, CDR1 is MNHEY, CDR2 SMNVEV (reference sequence).

This clone was seen once. The chain recombines TRBV19 with TRBJ2-2; D gene uncertain. This CDR3 region has 11 residues. CDR1 and CDR2 from the germline V gene are LNHDA and SQIVND (reference sequence). V lost 6 bases, J lost 4 bases, and 3 bases lay in between. In nucleotides, the CDR3 is TGTGCCAGTAGCATCACCGGGGAGCTGTTTTTT. It specifies CASSITGELFF.

The chain joins TRBV9 to TRBJ2-5; 9 bases align to TRBD2. J lost 5 bases, V lost 0 bases, and 8 bases had no gene match. Germline CDR1 and CDR2: SGDLS and YYNGEE. CDR3 length: 16 residues. The CDR3 loop reads CASSVVSGGRGETQYF. CDR3 bases: TGTGCCAGCAGCGTAGTATCTGGCGGGAGGGGGGAGACCCAGTACTTC. Based on the CDR3 plus reference TRBV9 and TRBJ2-5, the full variable domain is DSGVTQTPKHLITATGQRVTLRCSPRSGDLSVYWYQQSLDQGLQFLIQYYNGEERAKGNILERFSAQQFPDLHSELNLSSLELGDSALYFCASSVVSGGRGETQYFGPGTRLLVL.

The chain is built from TRBV9 and TRBJ1-2; 8 nucleotides line up with TRBD1. The CDR3 spans 13 residues. Germline V CDR1 and CDR2: SGDLS, YYNGEE. After removal of 0 bases from V and 12 bases from J, the junction contained 7 bases not matched to a gene. This CDR3 is CASSVEVQGDHTF. The CDR3 DNA reads TGTGCCAGCAGCGTAGAAGTACAGGGGGACCACACCTTC.

The J gene is TRBJ1-5, the V gene TRBV7-9; 7 nucleotides align to TRBD1. CDR3 length equals 17 residues. V dropped 5 bases and J dropped 4; count of bases not matched to a gene: 14. Per the germline V gene, CDR1 is SEHNR and CDR2 is FQNEAQ (reference sequence). For the CDR3, the DNA is TGTGCCAGCAGCCTGGGGGCAGGGGGAAGCGGGAATCAGCCCCAGCATTTT. Protein: CASSLGAGGSGNQPQHF.

This clone was recorded a few times. The chain employs TRBV7-3 and TRBJ2-5; TRBD2 might be the D (5 bases). The germline gives CDR1 SGHTA, CDR2 FQGTGA. The CDR3 has 13 amino acids. Trimming removed 4 bases at V and 5 bases at J, with 11 bases between. CDR3 DNA sequence: TGTGCCAGCAGCTCGCAGTCGGGGGAGACCCAGTACTTC. Translation: CASSSQSGETQYF.

The V gene is TRBV4-3, the J gene TRBJ2-1, with a tentative D call TRBD2 (7 bases). Germline values: CDR1 LGHNA, CDR2 YSLEER. The CDR3 contains 15 residues. V was clipped by 0 bases and J by 4 bases, with 10 bases between them. CDR3 in amino acids: CASSQEGGPYNEQFF. CDR3 nucleotides: TGCGCCAGCAGCCAAGAGGGGGGGCCATACAATGAGCAGTTCTTC.

The chain combines TRBV28 with TRBJ1-2, with D tentatively TRBD1 (5 bases). The germline CDR1 and CDR2 sequences are MDHEN and SYDVKM. CDR3 size: 14 residues. Trimming took 5 bases from V and 3 from J, leaving 13 bases between them. The CDR3, as DNA: TGTGCCAGCAGTCGGGGAGGGGCTCACTATGGCTACACCTTC. The encoded protein is CASSRGGAHYGYTF.